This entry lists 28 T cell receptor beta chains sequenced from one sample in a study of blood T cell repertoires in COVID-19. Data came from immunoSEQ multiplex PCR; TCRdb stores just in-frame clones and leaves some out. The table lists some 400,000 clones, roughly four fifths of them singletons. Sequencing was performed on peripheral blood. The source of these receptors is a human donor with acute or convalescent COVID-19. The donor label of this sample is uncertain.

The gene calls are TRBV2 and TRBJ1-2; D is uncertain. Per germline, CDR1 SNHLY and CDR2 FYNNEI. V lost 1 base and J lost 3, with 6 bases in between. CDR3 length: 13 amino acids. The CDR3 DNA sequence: TGTGCCAGCAGTGAAGAGACTGACTATGGCTACACCTTC. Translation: CASSEETDYGYTF.

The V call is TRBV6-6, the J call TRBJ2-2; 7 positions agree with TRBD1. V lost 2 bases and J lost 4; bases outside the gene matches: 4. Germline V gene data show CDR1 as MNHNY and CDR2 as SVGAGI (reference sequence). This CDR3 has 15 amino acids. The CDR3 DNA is TGTGCCAGCAGTTACGGGCAGGGGGTCACCGGGGAGCTGTTTTTT. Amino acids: CASSYGQGVTGELFF.

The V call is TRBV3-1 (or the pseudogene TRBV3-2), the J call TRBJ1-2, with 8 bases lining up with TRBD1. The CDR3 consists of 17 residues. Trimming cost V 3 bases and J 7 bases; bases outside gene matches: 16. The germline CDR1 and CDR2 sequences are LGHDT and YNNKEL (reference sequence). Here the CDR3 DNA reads TGTGCCAGCAGCCATTCCGTGGGCCTGACAGGGGAAGGTGGCTACACCTTC. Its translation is CASSHSVGLTGEGGYTF.

CDR3 sequence (DNA): TGTGCCAGCAGTTTCCAAGGACAGGGGGCTGGAGGCTACACCTTC. Protein sequence: CASSFQGQGAGGYTF. This chain uses TRBV6-5 with TRBJ1-2; 11 bases are shared with TRBD1. CDR3 length: 15 residues. The germline V gene encodes CDR1 MNHEY and CDR2 SVGAGI. J gave up 8 bases and V 4 bases, and 9 bases lay outside the gene matches.

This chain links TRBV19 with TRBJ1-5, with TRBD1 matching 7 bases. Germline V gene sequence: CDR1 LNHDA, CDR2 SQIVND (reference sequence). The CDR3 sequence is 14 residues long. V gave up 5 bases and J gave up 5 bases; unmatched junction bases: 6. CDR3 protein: CASSLRQGDQPQHF. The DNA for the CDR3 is TGTGCCAGTAGTCTCAGACAGGGTGATCAGCCCCAGCATTTT.

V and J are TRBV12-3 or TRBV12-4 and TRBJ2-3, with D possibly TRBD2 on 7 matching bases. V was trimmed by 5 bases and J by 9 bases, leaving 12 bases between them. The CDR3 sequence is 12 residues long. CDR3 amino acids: CASSQGGGTQYF. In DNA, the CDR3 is TGTGCCAGCAGTCAAGGGGGGGGGACGCAGTATTTT.

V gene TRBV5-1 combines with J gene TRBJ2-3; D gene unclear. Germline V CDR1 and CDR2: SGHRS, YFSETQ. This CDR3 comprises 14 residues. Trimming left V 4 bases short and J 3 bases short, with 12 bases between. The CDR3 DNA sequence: TGCGCCAGCAGCGCTCCGAGAGGAACAGATACGCAGTATTTT. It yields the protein CASSAPRGTDTQYF.

The CDR3 reads CASSQPGLASYQNEQFF. Written as DNA, the CDR3 is TGTGCCAGCAGCCAACCGGGACTAGCCTCTTACCAGAATGAGCAGTTCTTC. The chain combines TRBV3-1 (or the pseudogene TRBV3-2) with TRBJ2-1; 9 bases are shared with TRBD2. Per the germline V gene, CDR1 is LGHDT and CDR2 is YNNKEL (reference sequence). The length of the CDR3 is 17 residues. With 2 bases clipped from V and 7 bases from J, the junction kept 12 bases outside the gene matches.

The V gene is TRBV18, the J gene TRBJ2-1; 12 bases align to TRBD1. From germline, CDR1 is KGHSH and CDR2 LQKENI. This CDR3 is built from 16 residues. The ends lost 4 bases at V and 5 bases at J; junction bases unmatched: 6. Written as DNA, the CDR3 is TGTGCCAGCTCACTTTCGGGACAGGGGGCGAACAATGAGCAGTTCTTC. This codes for CASSLSGQGANNEQFF. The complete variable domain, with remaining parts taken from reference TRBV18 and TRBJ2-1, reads NAGVMQNPRHLVRRRGQEARLRCSPMKGHSHVYWYRQLPEEGLKFMVYLQKENIIDESGMPKERFSAEFPKEGPSILRIQQVVRGDSAAYFCASSLSGQGANNEQFFGPGTRLTVL.

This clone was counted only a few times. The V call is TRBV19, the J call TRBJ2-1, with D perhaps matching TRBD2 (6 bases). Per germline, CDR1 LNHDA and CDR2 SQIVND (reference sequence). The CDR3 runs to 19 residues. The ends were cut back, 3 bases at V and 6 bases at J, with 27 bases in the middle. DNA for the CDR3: TGTGCCAGTAGTATGACGTCGGGGTTGGGACTCGGGGTTGGCAATGAGCAGTTCTTC. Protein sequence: CASSMTSGLGLGVGNEQFF.

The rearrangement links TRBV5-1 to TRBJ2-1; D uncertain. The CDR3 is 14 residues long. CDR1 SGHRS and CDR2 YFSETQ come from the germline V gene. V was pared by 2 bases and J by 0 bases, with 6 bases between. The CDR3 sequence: CASSFKYSYNEQFF. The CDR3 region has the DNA TGCGCCAGCAGCTTTAAATACTCCTACAATGAGCAGTTCTTC.

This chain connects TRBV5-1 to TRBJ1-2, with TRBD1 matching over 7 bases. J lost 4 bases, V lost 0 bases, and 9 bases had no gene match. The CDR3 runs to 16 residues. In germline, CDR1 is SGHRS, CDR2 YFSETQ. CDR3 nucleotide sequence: TGCGCCAGCAGCTTGGACGTCCGGACAGGACCCTATGGCTACACCTTC. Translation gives CASSLDVRTGPYGYTF. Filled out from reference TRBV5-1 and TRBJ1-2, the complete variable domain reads KAGVTQTPRYLIKTRGQQVTLSCSPISGHRSVSWYQQTPGQGLQFLFEYFSETQRNKGNFPGRFSGRQFSNSRSEMNVSTLELGDSALYLCASSLDVRTGPYGYTFGSGTRLTVV.

This chain's CDR3 is CASSLGPKNEQFF. Written as DNA, the CDR3 is TGTGCCAGCAGCTTGGGGCCGAAGAATGAGCAGTTCTTC. The chain combines TRBV7-9 with TRBJ2-1, with D maybe TRBD1 (5 bases). CDR3 length equals 13 residues. CDR1 is SEHNR, CDR2 FQNEAQ, per germline (reference sequence). V was shortened by 3 bases and J by 7 bases, with 10 bases between the two germline ends. The complete variable domain, with remaining parts taken from reference TRBV7-9 and TRBJ2-1, reads DTGVSQNPRHKITKRGQNVTFRCDPISEHNRLYWYRQTLGQGPEFLTYFQNEAQLEKSRLLSDRFSAERPKGSFSTLEIQRTEQGDSAMYLCASSLGPKNEQFFGPGTRLTVL.

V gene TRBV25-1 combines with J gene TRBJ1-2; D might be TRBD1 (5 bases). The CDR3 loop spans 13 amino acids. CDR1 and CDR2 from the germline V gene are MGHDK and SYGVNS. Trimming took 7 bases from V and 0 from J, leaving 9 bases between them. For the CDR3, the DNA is TGTGCCAGCAAATCGGACACTAACTATGGCTACACCTTC. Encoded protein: CASKSDTNYGYTF.

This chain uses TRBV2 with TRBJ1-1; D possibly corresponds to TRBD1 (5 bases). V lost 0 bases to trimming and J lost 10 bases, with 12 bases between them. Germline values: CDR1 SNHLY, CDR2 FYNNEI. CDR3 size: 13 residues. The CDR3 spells CASSEARGERAFF. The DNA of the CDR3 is TGTGCCAGCAGTGAAGCGCGGGGGGAGAGAGCTTTCTTT.

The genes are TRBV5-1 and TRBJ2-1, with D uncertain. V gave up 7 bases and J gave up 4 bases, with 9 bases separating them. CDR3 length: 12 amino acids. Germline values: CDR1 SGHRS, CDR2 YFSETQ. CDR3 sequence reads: CASGSGYNEQFF. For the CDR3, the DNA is TGCGCCAGCGGGTCAGGTTACAATGAGCAGTTCTTC.

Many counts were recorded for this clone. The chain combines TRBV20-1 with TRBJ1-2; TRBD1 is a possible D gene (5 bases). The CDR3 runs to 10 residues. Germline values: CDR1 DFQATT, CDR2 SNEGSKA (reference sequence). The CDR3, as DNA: TGCAGCTACGCCAGGGATGGCTACACCTTC. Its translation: CSYARDGYTF.

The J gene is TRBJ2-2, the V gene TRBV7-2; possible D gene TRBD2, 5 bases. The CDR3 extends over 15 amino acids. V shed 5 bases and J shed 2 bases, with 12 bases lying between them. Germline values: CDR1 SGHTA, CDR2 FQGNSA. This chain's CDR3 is CASSPVATNTGELFF. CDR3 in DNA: TGTGCCAGCAGCCCCGTAGCGACAAACACCGGGGAGCTGTTTTTT.

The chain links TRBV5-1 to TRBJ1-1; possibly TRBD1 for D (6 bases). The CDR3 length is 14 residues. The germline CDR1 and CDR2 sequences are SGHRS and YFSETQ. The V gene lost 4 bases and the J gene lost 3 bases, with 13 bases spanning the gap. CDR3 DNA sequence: TGCGCCAGCAGCAAACAGGGAGAGCACACTGAAGCTTTCTTT. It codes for CASSKQGEHTEAFF.

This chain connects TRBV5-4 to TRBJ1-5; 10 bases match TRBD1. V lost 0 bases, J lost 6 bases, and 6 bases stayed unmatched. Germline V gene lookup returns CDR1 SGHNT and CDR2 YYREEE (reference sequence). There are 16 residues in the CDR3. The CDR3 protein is CASSLEGQGMCQPQHF. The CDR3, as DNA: TGTGCCAGCAGCTTGGAGGGACAGGGGATGTGTCAGCCCCAGCATTTT.

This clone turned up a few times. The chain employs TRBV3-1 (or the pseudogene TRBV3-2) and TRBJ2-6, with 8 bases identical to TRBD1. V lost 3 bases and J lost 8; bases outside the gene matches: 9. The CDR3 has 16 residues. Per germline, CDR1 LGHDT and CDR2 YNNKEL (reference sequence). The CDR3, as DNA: TGTGCCAGCAGCCACGCAGGGGGCTTAGCTCCCAACGTCCTGACTTTC. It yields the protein CASSHAGGLAPNVLTF.

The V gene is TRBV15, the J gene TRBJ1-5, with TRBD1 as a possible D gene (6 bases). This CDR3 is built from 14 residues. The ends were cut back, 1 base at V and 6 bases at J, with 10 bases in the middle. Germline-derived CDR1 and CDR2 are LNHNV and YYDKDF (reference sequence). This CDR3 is CATSRAGVGQPQHF. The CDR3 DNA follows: TGTGCCACCAGCAGAGCAGGGGTGGGTCAGCCCCAGCATTTT.

The CDR3 loop reads CASRSGTLSYEQYF. The CDR3 DNA sequence: TGTGCCAGCAGATCCGGGACACTCTCCTACGAGCAGTACTTC. The chain carries TRBV2 and TRBJ2-7, with TRBD1 as a possible D gene (6 bases). Trimming left V 6 bases short and J 0 bases short, with 12 bases between. CDR3 size: 14 residues. CDR1 is SNHLY and CDR2 is FYNNEI in the germline V gene.

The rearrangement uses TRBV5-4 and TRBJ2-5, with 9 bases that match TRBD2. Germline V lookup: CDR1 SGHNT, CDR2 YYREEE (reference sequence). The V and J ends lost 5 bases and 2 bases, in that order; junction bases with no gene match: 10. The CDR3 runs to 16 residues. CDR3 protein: CASSSGSMGGQETQYF. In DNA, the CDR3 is TGTGCCAGCAGTAGCGGGAGTATGGGAGGACAAGAGACCCAGTACTTC.

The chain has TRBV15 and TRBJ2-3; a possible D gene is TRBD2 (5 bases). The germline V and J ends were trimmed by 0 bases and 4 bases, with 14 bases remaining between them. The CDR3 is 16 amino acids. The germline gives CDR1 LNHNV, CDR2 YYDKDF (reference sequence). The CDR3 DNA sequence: TGTGCCACCAGCAGAGATCGGGCCGCGGGTCCAGATACGCAGTATTTT. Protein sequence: CATSRDRAAGPDTQYF.

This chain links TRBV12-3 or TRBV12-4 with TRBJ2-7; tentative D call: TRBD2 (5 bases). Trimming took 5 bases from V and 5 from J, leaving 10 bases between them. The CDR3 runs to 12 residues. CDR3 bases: TGTGCCAGCAGTCAAGGAGGAGACGAGCAGTACTTC. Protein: CASSQGGDEQYF.

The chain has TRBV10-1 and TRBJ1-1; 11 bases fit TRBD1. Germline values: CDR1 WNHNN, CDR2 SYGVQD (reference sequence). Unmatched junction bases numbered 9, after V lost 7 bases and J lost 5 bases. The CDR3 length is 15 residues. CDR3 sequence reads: CASNGPGTGGTEAFF. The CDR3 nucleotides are TGCGCCAGCAACGGGCCCGGGACAGGGGGAACTGAAGCTTTCTTT.

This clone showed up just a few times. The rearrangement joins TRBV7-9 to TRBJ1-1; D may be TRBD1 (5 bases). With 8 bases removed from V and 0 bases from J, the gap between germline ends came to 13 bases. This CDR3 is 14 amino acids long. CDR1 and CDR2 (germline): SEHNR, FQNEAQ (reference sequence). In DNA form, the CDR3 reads TGTGCCAGCGGGGGGTTTCCATTGAACACTGAAGCTTTCTTT. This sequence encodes CASGGFPLNTEAFF.